Listed below are T cell receptor beta chains from one sample, sequenced in a study of shared clonotypes between healthy human individuals. Data came from immunoSEQ multiplex PCR; TCRdb stores just in-frame clones and leaves some out. Seen here are over 2,000,000 clones, around 93% observed once, and the top ten hold more than 1.5%. The source material was naive CD8+ T cells from PBMCs. These receptors came from a man between 18 and 35 years old in good health. Some clones in this sample may be carry-over from other donors' samples. Both conserved end residues are part of each CDR3. A D gene is named only where the DNA matches it firmly.

D: .
length: 15
J: TRBJ1-1
V: TRBV10-2
CDR3: CASSEFGQFSTEAFF
DNA: TGCGCCAGCAGTGAGTTCGGACAGTTCTCCACTGAAGCTTTCTTT

D: .
length: 16
J: TRBJ2-1
V: TRBV7-9
CDR3: CASSLVGEGSYNEQFF
DNA: TGTGCCAGCAGCTTAGTCGGCGAGGGGTCCTACAATGAGCAGTTCTTC

D: TRBD1
length: 14
J: TRBJ1-1
V: TRBV9
CDR3: CASSGDGQGGLAFF
DNA: TGTGCCAGCAGCGGCGACGGACAGGGGGGTTTAGCTTTCTTT

D: .
length: 14
J: TRBJ2-5
V: TRBV7-9
CDR3: CASSPQRVQETQYF
DNA: TGTGCCAGCAGCCCCCAACGGGTACAAGAGACCCAGTACTTC

D: .
length: 11
J: TRBJ1-2
V: TRBV30
CDR3: CAWKLSYGYTF
DNA: TGTGCCTGGAAACTGTCTTATGGCTACACCTTC

D: TRBD2
length: 15
J: TRBJ2-5
V: TRBV28
CDR3: CASKVGGGDGETQYF
DNA: TGTGCCAGCAAGGTTGGGGGAGGGGACGGAGAGACCCAGTACTTC

D: .
length: 11
J: TRBJ2-7
V: TRBV20-1
CDR3: CSAKGLPEQYF
DNA: TGCAGTGCTAAGGGTCTCCCGGAGCAGTACTTC

D: TRBD1
length: 15
J: TRBJ1-6
V: TRBV7-8
CDR3: CASSWTGTGGSPLHF
DNA: TGTGCCAGCAGCTGGACCGGGACAGGGGGATCACCCCTCCACTTT

D: .
length: 11
J: TRBJ1-3
V: TRBV7-9
CDR3: CASSLALADDF
DNA: TGTGCCAGCAGCTTAGCTCTGGCGGACGATTTT

D: TRBD2
length: 14
J: TRBJ2-7
V: TRBV27
CDR3: CASRETSGRTEQYF
DNA: TGTGCCAGCAGGGAGACTAGCGGGAGGACCGAGCAGTACTTC

D: TRBD2
length: 14
J: TRBJ2-1
V: TRBV9
CDR3: CASSSSGSYNEQFF
DNA: TGTGCCAGCAGCTCTAGCGGATCCTACAATGAGCAGTTCTTC